Each of the 30 T cell receptor beta chains below was sequenced from the same sample in a study of T-cell memory formation after mild COVID-19. In TCRdb, the 5' RACE reads were re-called with MiXCR into one record per CDR3 protein. The sample consists of hundreds of thousands of distinct CDR3 sequences, 25% to 30% of them appearing once. The sequenced sample was PBMCs or a T cell subset sorted from them (not recorded which). The receptors derive from an adult woman who had mild COVID-19 (a few samples of this study predate the infection). Cell type and time point are not known.

CDR3 coding DNA: TGTGCCAGCAGCTTTCCCACAGATACGCAGTATTTT. It codes for CASSFPTDTQYF. The chain has TRBV11-3 and TRBJ2-3; D is ambiguous. Trimming took 3 bases from V and 2 from J, leaving 3 bases between them. This CDR3 region has 12 residues. Germline CDR1 SGHNT, CDR2 YENEEA.

This clonotype appeared many times. The chain is built from TRBV5-1 and TRBJ1-5, with D unclear. The V gene lost 4 bases and the J gene lost 3 bases, with 14 bases spanning the gap. CDR1 is SGHRS and CDR2 is YFSETQ in the germline V gene. The length of the CDR3 is 15 residues. Written as DNA, the CDR3 is TGCGCCAGCAGCCTAGACGACGGCTACAATCAGCCCCAGCATTTT. The encoded protein is CASSLDDGYNQPQHF.

The chain combines TRBV19 with TRBJ2-5; unclear D gene. The V end lost 3 bases, the J end lost 5 bases, and 10 bases lay between the germline ends. The CDR3 has 13 residues. Per the germline V gene, CDR1 is LNHDA and CDR2 is SQIVND (reference sequence). The CDR3 bases are TGTGCCAGTAGTATTGGATTGATTGAGACCCAGTACTTC. Protein sequence: CASSIGLIETQYF. Drawing the rest from reference TRBV19 and TRBJ2-5, the complete variable domain is DGGITQSPKYLFRKEGQNVTLSCEQNLNHDAMYWYRQDPGQGLRLIYYSQIVNDFQKGDIAEGYSVSREKKESFPLTVTSAQKNPTAFYLCASSIGLIETQYFGPGTRLLVL.

The V call is TRBV29-1, the J call TRBJ2-7; D assignment may be TRBD1 or TRBD2 (5 bases each). The V gene's germline CDR1 is SQVTM and CDR2 ANQGSEA. This CDR3 is built from 12 residues. V lost 7 bases and J lost 7, with 17 bases in between. This CDR3 reads CSARDGVLEQYF. Written as DNA, the CDR3 is TGCAGCGCCCGGGACGGTGTGTTGGAGCAGTACTTC.

The chain carries TRBV5-1 and TRBJ2-7, with D possibly matching TRBD2 (6 bases). From germline, CDR1 is SGHRS and CDR2 YFSETQ. With 8 bases removed from V and 0 bases from J, the gap between germline ends came to 9 bases. The length of the CDR3 is 12 residues. CDR3 DNA sequence: TGCGCCAGTAGGGAGGCCTCCTACGAGCAGTACTTC. It codes for CASREASYEQYF. Drawing the rest from reference TRBV5-1 and TRBJ2-7, the complete variable domain is KAGVTQTPRYLIKTRGQQVTLSCSPISGHRSVSWYQQTPGQGLQFLFEYFSETQRNKGNFPGRFSGRQFSNSRSEMNVSTLELGDSALYLCASREASYEQYFGPGTRLTVT.

This clonotype was recorded only once. The chain links TRBV6-1 to TRBJ1-2; D remains ambiguous. The CDR3 loop spans 14 amino acids. Trimming removed 0 bases from V and 4 bases from J, with 9 bases in between. Germline V gene sequence: CDR1 MNHNS, CDR2 SASEGT. As DNA, the CDR3 is TGTGCCAGCAGTGAAGCAAAACAGACCTATGGCTACACCTTC. Translated, it gives CASSEAKQTYGYTF.

This clonotype appeared a few times. The J gene is TRBJ2-2, the V gene TRBV5-1, with 7 bases identical to TRBD1. The length of the CDR3 is 15 residues. Losses at the gene ends were 4 bases for V and 1 base for J; bases not matched to a gene: 4. Looked up from germline, CDR1 is SGHRS and CDR2 is YFSETQ. The CDR3, as DNA: TGCGCCAGCAGCCTGACAGGGTTGAACACCGGGGAGCTGTTTTTT. It yields the protein CASSLTGLNTGELFF.

This clonotype was detected a few times. The chain has TRBV29-1 and TRBJ2-1; the match to TRBD1 covers 7 bases. With 3 bases clipped from V and 5 bases from J, the junction kept 13 bases outside the gene matches. This CDR3 is built from 16 residues. Germline CDR1 reads SQVTM; CDR2 reads ANQGSEA. CDR3 coding DNA: TGCAGCGTTGAGGGGCCGATAGGGGGCCTGGACAATGAGCAGTTCTTC. This encodes CSVEGPIGGLDNEQFF.

The rearrangement links TRBV20-1 to TRBJ2-7, with a possible D match to TRBD2 (6 bases). The CDR3 totals 14 residues. From germline, CDR1 is DFQATT and CDR2 SNEGSKA (reference sequence). V gave up 0 bases and J gave up 0 bases, with 9 bases separating them. CDR3 amino acids: CSAREGGSSYEQYF. As DNA, the CDR3 is TGCAGTGCTAGAGAGGGAGGTAGCTCCTACGAGCAGTACTTC.

This sequence joins TRBV20-1 and TRBJ2-1; no reliable D call. The CDR3 is 12 residues long. The V end lost 2 bases, the J end lost 6 bases, and 8 bases lay between the germline ends. The germline CDR1 and CDR2 sequences are DFQATT and SNEGSKA (reference sequence). CDR3 DNA: TGCAGTGCTAGACCCCGCACCAATGAGCAGTTCTTC. It specifies CSARPRTNEQFF.

The chain uses TRBV18 and TRBJ2-2, with a tentative D call TRBD1 (5 bases). V was pared by 10 bases and J by 6 bases, with 12 bases between. Per germline, CDR1 KGHSH and CDR2 LQKENI. CDR3 length: 12 residues. DNA of the CDR3: TGTGCCACCTCGACAGCCGCCGGGGAGCTGTTTTTT. This encodes CATSTAAGELFF.

The V and J genes are TRBV7-9 and TRBJ1-4; D gene ambiguous. The germline V and J ends were trimmed by 5 bases and 1 base, with 8 bases remaining between them. Germline V CDR1 and CDR2: SEHNR, FQNEAQ (reference sequence). This CDR3 has 14 residues. The CDR3 DNA reads as TGTGCCAGCAGCGGCTGGGAAACTAATGAAAAACTGTTTTTT. This encodes CASSGWETNEKLFF.

This clonotype was seen more than once but under ten times. The chain joins TRBV20-1 to TRBJ2-3; 12 nucleotides line up with TRBD2. Trimming cost V 2 bases and J 0 bases; bases outside gene matches: 3. Germline values: CDR1 DFQATT, CDR2 SNEGSKA (reference sequence). The CDR3 totals 16 residues. The DNA for the CDR3 is TGCAGTGCTAGAACACTAGCGGGGGGAAGCACAGATACGCAGTATTTT. Translating it yields CSARTLAGGSTDTQYF.

The rearrangement joins TRBV12-3 or TRBV12-4 to TRBJ1-1; perhaps TRBD1 as D (6 bases). The V end lost 6 bases, the J end lost 3 bases, and 14 bases lay between the germline ends. The CDR3 runs 14 residues. The CDR3 protein is CASRETGRDTEAFF. Written as DNA, the CDR3 is TGTGCCAGCAGAGAAACAGGGCGGGACACTGAAGCTTTCTTT.

This clonotype was counted between two and nine times. J is TRBJ1-6 and V is TRBV3-1, with 7 bases identical to TRBD1. V lost 4 bases to trimming and J lost 10 bases; unmatched junction nucleotides: 10. The CDR3 is made up of 15 amino acids. From germline, CDR1 is LGHDT and CDR2 YNNKEL (reference sequence). CDR3 region: CASSLRTGGGSPLHF. CDR3 nucleotides: TGTGCCAGCAGCCTTCGGACAGGAGGTGGATCACCCCTCCACTTT.

This clonotype has more than one count but fewer than ten. The rearrangement links TRBV12-3 or TRBV12-4 to TRBJ1-4; 8 nucleotides line up with TRBD1. This CDR3 is built from 16 residues. After removal of 6 bases from V and 3 bases from J, the junction contained 9 bases not matched to a gene. The CDR3 DNA follows: TGTGCCAGCAGCCCAGGGGGCCCACCGGCTAATGAAAAACTGTTTTTT. This encodes CASSPGGPPANEKLFF.

The V call is TRBV5-1, the J call TRBJ1-6; TRBD1 is a possible D gene (5 bases). The CDR3 extends over 12 amino acids. Germline V CDR1 and CDR2: SGHRS, YFSETQ. V lost 7 bases to trimming and J lost 10 bases, with 12 bases between them. CDR3 loop: CASARGDSPLHF. CDR3 DNA sequence: TGCGCCAGCGCTCGGGGGGACTCACCCCTCCACTTT. The whole variable domain, filled in from reference TRBV5-1 and TRBJ1-6, reads KAGVTQTPRYLIKTRGQQVTLSCSPISGHRSVSWYQQTPGQGLQFLFEYFSETQRNKGNFPGRFSGRQFSNSRSEMNVSTLELGDSALYLCASARGDSPLHFGNGTRLTVT.

This clonotype was detected a few times. The chain is built from TRBV6-2 or TRBV6-3 and TRBJ2-7, with no clear D. The ends were cut back, 7 bases at V and 0 bases at J, with 13 bases in the middle. The V gene's germline CDR1 is MNHEY and CDR2 SVGEGT. The CDR3 is 14 residues long. In DNA, the CDR3 is TGTGCCAGCAAAGAGGATCGGGTCTCCTACGAGCAGTACTTC. It is translated as CASKEDRVSYEQYF.

This clonotype has a handful of counts. CDR3 sequence: CASSYDRVGYGYTF. CDR3 bases: TGTGCCAGCAGTTACGACAGGGTTGGGTATGGCTACACCTTC. This rearrangement joins TRBV6-2 or TRBV6-3 to TRBJ1-2, with 7 bases fitting TRBD1. The V segment lost 2 bases and the J segment 5 bases; nucleotides outside the gene matches: 5. Germline V gene sequence: CDR1 MNHEY, CDR2 SVGEGT. The CDR3 has 14 residues.

This clonotype was observed a handful of times. The V call is TRBV20-1, the J call TRBJ2-3, with D hard to call. Germline-derived CDR1 and CDR2 are DFQATT and SNEGSKA (reference sequence). Deletions cut 3 bases from V and 4 bases from J, with 14 bases between. This CDR3 contains 14 residues. CDR3 DNA sequence: TGCAGTGCTAGCGCGGCACCGACGCCAGATACGCAGTATTTT. Amino acids: CSASAAPTPDTQYF.

The chain links TRBV4-2 to TRBJ1-4; 7 bases line up with TRBD1. Germline lookup yields CDR1 LGHNA and CDR2 YNFKEQ. There are 16 residues in the CDR3. V was clipped by 1 base and J by 8 bases; unmatched bases: 10. The CDR3 here is CASSQGSAGGYEKLFF. CDR3 coding DNA: TGTGCCAGCAGCCAAGGCTCCGCAGGGGGTTACGAAAAACTGTTTTTT.

In its sample, this clonotype was seen once. This chain links TRBV30 with TRBJ1-1; D is unclear. Deletions cut 3 bases from V and 1 base from J, with 9 bases between. CDR3 length equals 13 residues. The germline gives CDR1 GTSNPN, CDR2 SVGIG (reference sequence). The CDR3 bases are TGTGCCTGGAGCTGGGGTAGGAACACTGAAGCTTTCTTT. It translates to CAWSWGRNTEAFF. Filled out from reference TRBV30 and TRBJ1-1, the complete variable domain reads SQTIHQWPATLVQPVGSPLSLECTVEGTSNPNLYWYRQAAGRGLQLLFYSVGIGQISSEVPQNLSASRPQDRQFILSSKKLLLSDSGFYLCAWSWGRNTEAFFGQGTRLTVV.

The J gene is TRBJ2-2, the V gene TRBV2; the match to TRBD2 covers 12 bases. The J segment lost 3 bases and the V segment lost 3 bases, leaving 20 bases of the junction unmatched. The CDR3 covers 22 residues. CDR1 is SNHLY and CDR2 is FYNNEI in the germline V gene. The chain's CDR3 is CASSDGGLSYQLAGGYTGELFF. CDR3 nucleotides: TGTGCCAGCAGTGACGGAGGACTCTCTTATCAACTAGCGGGAGGATACACCGGGGAGCTGTTTTTT. Full variable domain (missing parts from reference TRBV2 and TRBJ2-2): EPEVTQTPSHQVTQMGQEVILRCVPISNHLYFYWYRQILGQKVEFLVSFYNNEISEKSEIFDDQFSVERPDGSNFTLKIRSTKLEDSAMYFCASSDGGLSYQLAGGYTGELFFGEGSRLTVL.

The V gene is TRBV5-6, the J gene TRBJ2-5; D remains unclear. Germline-derived CDR1 and CDR2 are SGHDT and YYEEEE. The CDR3 runs 12 residues. V was cut by 1 base and J by 1 base, with 2 bases left in between. The CDR3 spells CASSLPQETQYF. CDR3 sequence (DNA): TGTGCCAGCAGCTTGCCCCAAGAGACCCAGTACTTC.

The genes are TRBV7-9 and TRBJ1-1; D not resolved. The CDR3 spans 13 residues. V was cut by 2 bases and J by 11 bases, with 15 bases left in between. The germline V gene encodes CDR1 SEHNR and CDR2 FQNEAQ (reference sequence). CDR3 protein: CASSLPMTTRAFF. The CDR3 nucleotides read TGTGCCAGCAGCTTACCGATGACCACCCGCGCTTTCTTT.

This clonotype turned up a few times. V and J are TRBV11-2 and TRBJ2-1; 12 bases line up with TRBD2. Trimming at V came to 6 bases and at J to 7 bases, leaving 10 bases not matched to a gene. The CDR3 extends over 16 amino acids. Germline V lookup: CDR1 SGHAT, CDR2 FQNNGV. The CDR3 region is CASRPLAGGPGNEQFF. CDR3 bases: TGTGCCAGCAGACCGCTAGCGGGAGGGCCGGGGAATGAGCAGTTCTTC.

The gene calls are TRBV6-5 and TRBJ2-7; D perhaps matches TRBD2 (5 bases). V dropped 6 bases and J dropped 7 bases, with 10 bases sitting between them. The CDR3 totals 11 residues. Looked up from germline, CDR1 is MNHEY and CDR2 is SVGAGI. CDR3 amino acids: CASSRTGEQYF. In DNA, the CDR3 is TGTGCCAGCAGCCGGACGGGAGAGCAGTACTTC.

The chain employs TRBV5-1 and TRBJ1-1; 7 nucleotides agree with TRBD1. V lost 0 bases and J lost 1; bases outside the gene matches: 3. The CDR3 covers 15 residues. Germline CDR1 reads SGHRS; CDR2 reads YFSETQ. Written as DNA, the CDR3 is TGCGCCAGCAGCTTGGGGGGACAGAGGAACACTGAAGCTTTCTTT. Its translation is CASSLGGQRNTEAFF.

The gene calls are TRBV18 and TRBJ2-5; 7 bases line up with TRBD1. This CDR3 is 15 amino acids long. Germline values: CDR1 KGHSH, CDR2 LQKENI. V gave up 0 bases and J gave up 4 bases; unmatched junction bases: 5. The CDR3 reads CASSPPMRQGETQYF. The DNA of the CDR3 is TGTGCCAGCTCACCACCGATGAGACAGGGAGAGACCCAGTACTTC.

This clonotype was picked up a small number of times. The chain joins TRBV20-1 to TRBJ2-7; a weak D match, TRBD2 (5 bases). CDR1 is DFQATT and CDR2 is SNEGSKA in the germline V gene (reference sequence). This CDR3 has 14 amino acids. Trimming removed 3 bases from V and 3 bases from J, with 15 bases in between. The chain's CDR3 is CSASRAGSYYEQYF. Here the CDR3 DNA reads TGCAGTGCTAGTCGGGCGGGTTCGTACTACGAGCAGTACTTC.